This T cell receptor beta chain was obtained from a study of blood T cell repertoires in COVID-19. Clones were read by immunoSEQ multiplex PCR, and TCRdb kept only the in-frame ones, dropping some. Among 350,000 or so clones, around 89% were seen once, and the ten largest hold approximately 1.8%. V lost 2 bases to trimming and J lost 6 bases; unmatched junction nucleotides: 9. The CDR3 covers 15 residues. Looked up from germline, CDR1 is SGHDN and CDR2 is FVKESK. Sequenced sample: peripheral blood. V usage is TRBV14 and J usage is TRBJ1-2, with TRBD1 identical over 7 bases. The source of this sequence is a woman aged 30 to 39 with COVID-19, enrolled during active disease. The CDR3 DNA reads as TGTGCCAGCAGCCAACATCCGACAGGGAACGATGGCTACACCTTC. Its translation is CASSQHPTGNDGYTF.